This T cell receptor (beta chain) was obtained from a study of blood T cell repertoires in COVID-19. At the level of the study: Sites in the United States, Italy and Spain provided acute and convalescent COVID-19 samples. Sources were T cells, B-cell-depleted T cells, or PBMCs; the material itself was cDNA or gDNA.

Clones were sequenced by immunoSEQ multiplex PCR, and TCRdb holds only the in-frame ones, with some missing. The repertoire holds over 200,000 clones, approximately 90% seen once, with around 0.84% in the top ten. The CDR3 has 14 residues. The germline V and J ends were trimmed by 1 base and 5 bases, with 9 bases remaining between them. Germline V lookup: CDR1 LNHNV, CDR2 YYDKDF (reference sequence). The gene calls are TRBV15 and TRBJ2-1; D gene uncertain. Input material: peripheral blood. This receptor was identified in a man aged 60 to 69 with COVID-19, enrolled during active disease. The CDR3 DNA sequence: TGTGCCACCAGCAGAGTCGGAGAGAACAATGAGCAGTTCTTC. It codes for CATSRVGENNEQFF.